This TCR beta chain emerged from a study of blood T cell repertoires in COVID-19 (dated by TCRdb to the early 2020s). With respect to the entire study: The collaborator samples originated in the United States, Italy and Spain and spanned the acute and convalescent phases of COVID-19. The prospective study material was composed of cDNA or gDNA derived from T cells, B-cell-depleted T cells, or PBMCs. The repertoires were made available in a free public database intended to serve as a resource for research on the immune response to SARS-CoV-2. Samples came from the ongoing ImmuneRACE study (first 160 participants) plus 1,254 subjects from 6 global collaborators. The dataset comprised deeply sampled blood TCRbeta repertoires from subjects exposed to, actively infected with, or recovered from COVID-19. HLA class I and class II types, where available, came from metadata supplied by the sample provider rather than from assay-based typing. Nearly every sample came with metadata listing a de-identified subject ID, COVID-19 status, age in years and sex.

TCRbeta CDR3 regions were amplified from genomic DNA using the immunoSEQ Assay, a bias-controlled multiplex PCR. In the source study's methods: The number of nucleated cells in each sample was estimated from the amplification of reference gene primers within the assay. Sequence reads were collapsed and filtered to measure the absolute abundance of every unique TCRbeta CDR3 rearrangement. For each sample, productive Simpson clonality was calculated as the square root of Simpson's diversity index over productive rearrangements. In its TCRdb copy, this immuneACCESS table keeps in-frame sequences only and misses some clones. Where compared with another copy, unresolved V genes explain less than half of these, and the others have no known cause. From that table come the V and J calls and clone size; the DNA was used to work out D and trimming. The table for this sample lists approximately 54,000 clones; roughly 79% of them were counted only once. Together, the top ten hold approximately 4.9% of the sample.

Overall study results and their limits: How much clinical and demographic metadata was included differed by source and by participant, and the metadata was provided uncurated.

The junction shows trimming of 4 bases on V and 0 bases on J, and the gene matches do not reach 5 bases of it. In the germline V gene, CDR1 corresponds to SNHLY and CDR2 to FYNNEI. From cysteine to phenylalanine, the CDR3 is 16 amino acids long. The DNA shown is the 48-base CDR3, in frame from base 1. Each collaborating institution followed its own protocols to collect whole blood in K2EDTA tubes. For TCRbeta analysis, collaborators shipped samples as frozen whole blood, isolated PBMCs, or DNA extracted from either of those sample types. On this clone itself: The target of this receptor is not known. No base-level quality is on record; no much larger clone is a single base apart.

This receptor was identified in a woman between 55 and 75 years old with acute or convalescent COVID-19. Recombination joined TRBV2 with TRBJ2-3; 9 nucleotides in the junction match TRBD2. What was sequenced was peripheral blood. CDR3 reads: CASSALAGSSTDTQYF. At the DNA level, the sequence is TGTGCCAGCAGTGCCCTAGCGGGGAGCAGCACAGATACGCAGTATTTT.